These T cell receptor beta chains were read from a single sample in a study of T-cell reconstitution after alpha-beta-depleted transplantation in children. MiXCR was run by TCRdb on the PCR reads, yielding one entry per CDR3 protein. The table shows hundreds of thousands of distinct CDR3 sequences, with 10% to 15% occurring only once. Sequenced here: PBMCs, mostly from graft donor cells, sampled 360 days after TCRalphabeta/CD19-depleted stem cell transplant. All receptors come from a male patient aged 10 to 17 who had a stem cell transplant for acute myeloid leukemia, so the T cells may come from the graft donor. The CDR3 runs from the conserved cysteine through the conserved F or W. The D gene is left open where the match is weak. Clone size appears in some rows only: once, few, many, or a class for an expanded clone.

d_call	clone_size	j_call	v_call	cdr3_aa	cdr3_nt
.	.	TRBJ2-1	TRBV6-2/TRBV6-3	CASSGDRYRELNEQFF	TGTGCCAGCAGTGGGGACCGGTACAGGGAATTGAATGAGCAGTTCTTC
TRBD2	.	TRBJ2-7	TRBV18	CASSLQTSGGTEQYF	TGTGCCAGCTCACTACAGACTAGCGGGGGCACAGAGCAGTACTTC
.	many	TRBJ1-2	TRBV12-3/TRBV12-4	CASRFQGPFYGYTF	TGTGCCAGCAGGTTTCAGGGGCCATTTTATGGCTACACCTTC
TRBD2	few	TRBJ2-3	TRBV20-1	CSARVASGSTDTQYF	TGCAGTGCTAGAGTCGCTAGCGGTAGCACAGATACGCAGTATTTT
.	medium-sized	TRBJ2-7	TRBV29-1	CSVEDRESAEQYF	TGCAGCGTTGAAGATCGGGAGTCGGCAGAGCAGTACTTC
.	many	TRBJ2-7	TRBV10-3	CAISVESSYEQYF	TGTGCCATCAGTGTGGAGAGCTCCTACGAGCAGTACTTC
.	many	TRBJ2-7	TRBV20-1	CSAQQGYEQYF	TGCAGTGCTCAACAGGGCTACGAGCAGTACTTC
.	.	TRBJ2-7	TRBV7-9	CASSSEGENSYEQYF	TGTGCCAGCAGCTCCGAGGGGGAGAACTCCTACGAGCAGTACTTC
TRBD2	few	TRBJ2-5	TRBV24-1	CATSDQAGGMAETQYF	TGTGCCACCAGTGATCAAGCGGGAGGGATGGCGGAGACCCAGTACTTC
.	few	TRBJ2-1	TRBV18	CASSPLTPSSEQFF	TGTGCCAGCTCACCACTGACCCCCAGCAGTGAGCAGTTCTTC
.	.	TRBJ2-7	TRBV15	CATSRDLPASHSYEQYF	TGTGCCACCAGCAGAGATCTACCCGCTTCACACTCCTACGAGCAGTACTTC
.	few	TRBJ2-5	TRBV20-1	CSARFSPTWKTQYF	TGCAGTGCTAGATTCTCACCCACTTGGAAGACCCAGTACTTC
TRBD2	many	TRBJ2-3	TRBV10-3	CAISDGTGGTDTQYF	TGTGCCATCAGTGACGGGACGGGGGGGACAGATACGCAGTATTTT
.	once	TRBJ1-5	TRBV25-1	CASSGSTSNQPQHF	TGTGCCAGCAGTGGATCTACTAGCAATCAGCCCCAGCATTTT
TRBD1	few	TRBJ1-4	TRBV7-9	CASSLGDRDGEKLFF	TGTGCCAGCAGCTTAGGGGACAGGGACGGCGAAAAACTGTTTTTT
.	many	TRBJ1-5	TRBV4-3	CASSRSRAQPQHF	TGCGCCAGCAGCCGTTCACGGGCGCAGCCCCAGCATTTT
.	.	TRBJ2-5	TRBV5-1	CASSLLLQETQYF	TGCGCCAGCAGCTTGTTGCTCCAAGAGACCCAGTACTTC
.	few	TRBJ2-3	TRBV28	CASSFGDFAARSTDTQYF	TGTGCCAGCAGTTTTGGGGACTTTGCGGCTAGAAGCACAGATACGCAGTATTTT
TRBD2	.	TRBJ2-1	TRBV4-3	CASSQGGLAGFNEQFF	TGCGCCAGCAGCCAAGGCGGACTAGCGGGTTTCAATGAGCAGTTCTTC
.	few	TRBJ2-7	TRBV13	CASSSPLWGKGEQYF	TGTGCCAGCAGCTCCCCTCTGTGGGGCAAAGGGGAGCAGTACTTC
.	few	TRBJ2-7	TRBV4-3	CASSRLQSSYEQYF	TGCGCCAGCAGCCGGCTACAGTCTTCCTACGAGCAGTACTTC
.	few	TRBJ2-5	TRBV28	CASSLDLETQYF	TGTGCCAGCAGTCTTGACCTGGAGACCCAGTACTTC
.	.	TRBJ2-7	TRBV7-8	CASSLRQNNEQYF	TGTGCCAGCAGCTTAAGGCAGAACAACGAGCAGTACTTC
.	many	TRBJ2-5	TRBV7-9	CASSLLGQETQYF	TGTGCCAGCAGCTTATTGGGTCAAGAGACCCAGTACTTC
.	once	TRBJ2-7	TRBV9	CASSVGGWSYEQYF	TGTGCCAGCAGCGTAGGCGGGTGGTCCTACGAGCAGTACTTC
.	.	TRBJ2-7	TRBV20-1	CSAVTGYEQYF	TGCAGTGCTGTAACCGGGTACGAGCAGTACTTC
TRBD2	.	TRBJ2-1	TRBV30	CAWTPGSGRANEQFF	TGTGCCTGGACTCCGGGAAGCGGGAGGGCCAATGAGCAGTTCTTC